The clone carrying this T cell receptor (beta chain) has a handful of counts. What it recognizes is unknown. Without exception, sorted populations had purity beyond 95%. This entry belongs to a study of beta chain features in type 1 diabetes. Expressed TCRB transcripts were sequenced because the entire RNA isolate underwent reverse transcription. Profiling relied on immunoSEQ multiplex PCR, and the TCRdb table lists in-frame clones only, not all of them. Of 680,000 or so clones detected, roughly a sixth appear once; the ten largest clones hold around 0.095%. General study findings and limits: Insertions were fewer and deletions more numerous at VDJ junctions in type 1 diabetes patients.

From germline, CDR1 is MGHRA and CDR2 YSYEKL. With 4 bases clipped from V and 4 bases from J, the junction kept 3 bases outside the gene matches. This CDR3 comprises 13 residues. The V call is TRBV4-1, the J call TRBJ1-2; the match to TRBD1 covers 7 bases. Sequences were obtained from naive CD4+ T cells from blood. The clonotype originates from a man aged 18 to 30 in good health. The CDR3 DNA reads TGCGCCAGCAGCCCTCAGGGGGTCTATGGCTACACCTTC. This translates into CASSPQGVYGYTF.